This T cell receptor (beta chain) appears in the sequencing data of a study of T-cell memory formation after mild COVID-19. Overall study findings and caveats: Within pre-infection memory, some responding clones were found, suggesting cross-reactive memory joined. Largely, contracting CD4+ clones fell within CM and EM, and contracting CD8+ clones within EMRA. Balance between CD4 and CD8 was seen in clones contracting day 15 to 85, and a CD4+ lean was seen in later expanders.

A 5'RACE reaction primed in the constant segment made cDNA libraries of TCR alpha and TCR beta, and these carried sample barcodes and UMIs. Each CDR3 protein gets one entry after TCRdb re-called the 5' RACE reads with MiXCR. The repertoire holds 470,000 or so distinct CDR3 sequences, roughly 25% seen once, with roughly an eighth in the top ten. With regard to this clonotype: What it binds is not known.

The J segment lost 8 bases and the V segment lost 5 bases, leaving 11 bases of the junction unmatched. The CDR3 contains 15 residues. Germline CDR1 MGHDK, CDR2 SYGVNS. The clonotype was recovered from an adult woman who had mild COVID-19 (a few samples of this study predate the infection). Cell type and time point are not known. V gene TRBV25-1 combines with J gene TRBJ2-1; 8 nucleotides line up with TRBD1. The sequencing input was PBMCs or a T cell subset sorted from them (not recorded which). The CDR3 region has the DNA TGTGCCAGCAGTACCCCGGGACAGGTTAACTATGAGCAGTTCTTC. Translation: CASSTPGQVNYEQFF.